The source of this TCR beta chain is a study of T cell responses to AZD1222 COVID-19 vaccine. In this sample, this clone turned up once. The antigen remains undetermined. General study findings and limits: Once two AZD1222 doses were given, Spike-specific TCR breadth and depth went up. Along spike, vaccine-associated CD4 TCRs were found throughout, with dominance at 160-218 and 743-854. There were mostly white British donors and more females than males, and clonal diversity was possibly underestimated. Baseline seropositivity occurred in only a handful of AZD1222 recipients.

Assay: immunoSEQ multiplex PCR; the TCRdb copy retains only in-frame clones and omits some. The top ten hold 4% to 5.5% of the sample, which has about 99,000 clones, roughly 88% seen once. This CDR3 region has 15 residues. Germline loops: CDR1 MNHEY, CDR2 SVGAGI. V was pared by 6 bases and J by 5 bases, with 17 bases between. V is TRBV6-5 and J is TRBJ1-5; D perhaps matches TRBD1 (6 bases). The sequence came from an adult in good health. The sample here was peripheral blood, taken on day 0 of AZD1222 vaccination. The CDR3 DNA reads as TGTGCCAGCAGCGCACAGGGTCCGTCTTATCAGCCCCAGCATTTT. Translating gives CASSAQGPSYQPQHF.